The source of this TCR beta chain is a study of blood T cell repertoires in COVID-19 (dated by TCRdb to the early 2020s). In the study overall: Samples covering the acute and convalescent phases of COVID-19 were provided by collaborators in the United States, Italy and Spain. The prospective study material was composed of cDNA or gDNA derived from T cells, B-cell-depleted T cells, or PBMCs. Deeply sampled blood TCRbeta repertoires from subjects exposed to, actively infected with, or recovered from COVID-19 were included in the dataset. A freely available public database, intended as a resource for researchers studying the immune response to SARS-CoV-2, is where the repertoires were released. Samples came from the ongoing ImmuneRACE study (first 160 participants) plus 1,254 subjects from 6 global collaborators. Sample metadata almost always included a de-identified subject ID, COVID-19 status, age in years and sex. Where HLA class I and class II types were available, the types were taken from metadata supplied by the sample provider, not from assay-based typing.

About this clone itself: No antigen is known for it. No per-base quality is available; no much larger clone lies one base away.

General findings and caveats noted by the study authors: Clinical and demographic metadata were provided uncurated, with the amount varying by source and participant.

TCRbeta CDR3 regions were amplified from genomic DNA by means of the immunoSEQ Assay, a bias-controlled multiplex PCR. The authors' analysis ran thus. Nucleated cell counts per sample were estimated from amplification of reference gene primers within the assay. Sequence reads were collapsed and filtered to measure the absolute abundance of every unique TCRbeta CDR3 rearrangement. For each sample, productive Simpson clonality was calculated as the square root of Simpson's diversity index across productive rearrangements. Drawn from immuneACCESS, this table holds only the in-frame rearrangements with V and J called that TCRdb kept. Clones are partly lost; checked studies trace under half to an unresolved V gene and leave the rest unexplained. The DNA was the basis for D and trimming; V, J and clone size are from that table. In this sample the table shows about 78,000 clones, around 91% of which occur a single time. The ten largest clones add up to 0.8% to 1.3% of the sample.

Taken from cysteine to phenylalanine, the CDR3 has 14 residues. The entry retains the CDR3 DNA only, 42 bases that are in frame from base 1. The germline V gene supplies CDR1 SGHTA and CDR2 FQGNSA. Germline trimming amounts to 6 bases on V and 5 bases on J, with 9 as the count of junction bases outside the gene matches. Collaborating institutions collected whole blood in K2EDTA tubes following their own protocols. Collaborator samples were shipped for TCRbeta analysis as frozen whole blood, isolated PBMCs, or DNA extracted from either sample type. Sequences were obtained from peripheral blood. The chain couples TRBV7-2 to TRBJ2-7; 8 nucleotides in the junction match TRBD2. The clonotype originates from a woman aged 45-65 years in a cohort sampled during active COVID-19. The bases are TGTGCCAGCAGAAAGAAGCGGGAGTCCCACGAGCAGTACTTC. This yields the protein CASRKKRESHEQYF.